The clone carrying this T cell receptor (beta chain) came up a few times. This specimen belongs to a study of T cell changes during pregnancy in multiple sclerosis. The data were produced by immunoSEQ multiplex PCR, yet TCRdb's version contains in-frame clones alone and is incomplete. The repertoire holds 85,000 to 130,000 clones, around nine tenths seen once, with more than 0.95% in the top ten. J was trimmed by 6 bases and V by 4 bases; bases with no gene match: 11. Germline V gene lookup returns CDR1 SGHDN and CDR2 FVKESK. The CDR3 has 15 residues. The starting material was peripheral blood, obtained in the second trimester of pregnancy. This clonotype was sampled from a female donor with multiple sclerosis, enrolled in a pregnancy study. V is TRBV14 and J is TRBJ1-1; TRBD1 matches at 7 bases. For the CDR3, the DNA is TGTGCCAGCAGCCGGGCGACAGGGTACGTCTCTGAAGCTTTCTTT. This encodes CASSRATGYVSEAFF.